Reported below is one T cell receptor (beta chain). The data stem from a study of cytomegalovirus exposure and HLA in healthy donors. V was shortened by 3 bases and J by 5 bases, with 14 bases between the two germline ends. This CDR3 has 15 residues. In germline, CDR1 is SGHVS, CDR2 FNYEAQ. Primers: 60 Vbeta forward and 13 Jbeta reverse. The data were produced by immunoSEQ multiplex PCR, yet TCRdb's version contains in-frame clones alone and is incomplete. The data contain roughly 150,000 clones, over 80% of them seen just once; the ten biggest clones take up about 2%. V usage is TRBV7-6 and J usage is TRBJ2-1, with D perhaps TRBD2 (6 bases). Sequencing used PBMCs. This TCR was sampled from a male donor in good health and CMV-seronegative. The CDR3 coding sequence is TGTGCCAGCAGCTTGGGACTCCCGAGAAACAATGAGCAGTTCTTC. Translation: CASSLGLPRNNEQFF.